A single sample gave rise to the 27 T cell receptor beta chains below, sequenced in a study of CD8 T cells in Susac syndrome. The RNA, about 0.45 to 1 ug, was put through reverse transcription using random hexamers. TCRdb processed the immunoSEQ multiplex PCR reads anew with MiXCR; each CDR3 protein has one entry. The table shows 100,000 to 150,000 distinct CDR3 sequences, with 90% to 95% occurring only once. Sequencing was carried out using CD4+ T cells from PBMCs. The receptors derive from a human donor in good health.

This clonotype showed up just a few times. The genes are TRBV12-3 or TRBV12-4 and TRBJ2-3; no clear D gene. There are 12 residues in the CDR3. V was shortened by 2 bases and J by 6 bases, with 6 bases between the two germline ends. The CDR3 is CASSLNADTQYF. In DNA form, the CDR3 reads TGTGCCAGCAGTTTAAATGCTGATACGCAGTATTTT.

This CDR3 is CASSQLQRRGGGGANVLTF. CDR3 nucleotide sequence: TGCGCCAGCAGCCAACTGCAGAGACGCGGGGGTGGTGGGGCCAACGTCCTGACTTTC. J is TRBJ2-6 and V is TRBV4-1; 7 bases align to TRBD2. The CDR3 totals 19 residues. Per the germline V gene, CDR1 is MGHRA and CDR2 is YSYEKL. V dropped 2 bases and J dropped 3; count of bases not matched to a gene: 13.

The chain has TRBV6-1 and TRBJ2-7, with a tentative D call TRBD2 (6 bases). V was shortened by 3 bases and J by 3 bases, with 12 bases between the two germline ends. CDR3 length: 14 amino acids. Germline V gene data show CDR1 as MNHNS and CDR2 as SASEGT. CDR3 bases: TGTGCCAGCAGTGATTGGCGGCGGGACTACGAGCAGTACTTC. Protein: CASSDWRRDYEQYF.

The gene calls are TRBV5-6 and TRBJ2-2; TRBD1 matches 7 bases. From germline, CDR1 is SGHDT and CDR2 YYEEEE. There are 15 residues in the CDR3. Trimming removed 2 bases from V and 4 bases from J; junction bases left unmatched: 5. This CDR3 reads CASSLTGTVTGELFF. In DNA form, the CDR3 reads TGTGCCAGCAGCTTAACCGGGACAGTCACCGGGGAGCTGTTTTTT.

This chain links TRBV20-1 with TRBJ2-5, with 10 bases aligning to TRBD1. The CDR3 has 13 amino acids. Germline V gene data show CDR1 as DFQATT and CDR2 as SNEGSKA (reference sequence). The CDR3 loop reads CSAKTGGSETQYF. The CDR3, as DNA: TGCAGCGCAAAGACAGGGGGCAGTGAGACCCAGTACTTC.

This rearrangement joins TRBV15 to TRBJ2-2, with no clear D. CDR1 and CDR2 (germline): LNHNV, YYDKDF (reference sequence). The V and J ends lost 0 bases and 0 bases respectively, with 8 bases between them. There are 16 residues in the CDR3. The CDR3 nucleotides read TGTGCCACCAGCAGAGATCGGCGGCCGAACACCGGGGAGCTGTTTTTT. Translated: CATSRDRRPNTGELFF.

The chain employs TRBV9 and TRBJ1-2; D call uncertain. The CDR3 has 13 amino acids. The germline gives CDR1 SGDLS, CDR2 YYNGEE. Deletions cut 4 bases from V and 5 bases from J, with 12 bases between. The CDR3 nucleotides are TGTGCCAGCAGCCCCCTTTCACGGTATGGCTACACCTTC. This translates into CASSPLSRYGYTF. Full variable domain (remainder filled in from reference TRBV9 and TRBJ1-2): DSGVTQTPKHLITATGQRVTLRCSPRSGDLSVYWYQQSLDQGLQFLIQYYNGEERAKGNILERFSAQQFPDLHSELNLSSLELGDSALYFCASSPLSRYGYTFGSGTRLTVV.

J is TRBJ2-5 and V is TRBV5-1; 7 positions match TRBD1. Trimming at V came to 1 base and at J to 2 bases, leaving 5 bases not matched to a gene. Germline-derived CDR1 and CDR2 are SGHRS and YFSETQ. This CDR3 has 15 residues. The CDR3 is CASSLNDREQETQYF. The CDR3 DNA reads TGCGCCAGCAGCTTGAACGACAGGGAACAAGAGACCCAGTACTTC.

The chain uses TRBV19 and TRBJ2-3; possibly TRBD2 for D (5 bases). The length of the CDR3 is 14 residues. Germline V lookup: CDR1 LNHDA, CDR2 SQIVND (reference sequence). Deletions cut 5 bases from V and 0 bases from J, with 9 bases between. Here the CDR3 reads CASSSDWSTDTQYF. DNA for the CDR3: TGTGCCAGTAGTTCGGACTGGAGCACAGATACGCAGTATTTT.

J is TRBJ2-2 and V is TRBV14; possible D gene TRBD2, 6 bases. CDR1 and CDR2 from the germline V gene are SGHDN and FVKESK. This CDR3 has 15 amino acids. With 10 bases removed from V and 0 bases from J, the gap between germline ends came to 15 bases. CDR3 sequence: CATGAGTSNTGELFF. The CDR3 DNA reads TGTGCCACGGGTGCCGGGACTTCGAACACCGGGGAGCTGTTTTTT.

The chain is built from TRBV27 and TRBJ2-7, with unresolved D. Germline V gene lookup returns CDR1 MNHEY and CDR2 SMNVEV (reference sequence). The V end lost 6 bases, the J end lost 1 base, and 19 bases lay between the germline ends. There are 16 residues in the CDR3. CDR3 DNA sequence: TGTGCCAGCAGCCCCTATGAGGCAGAGAAATCCTACGAGCAGTACTTC. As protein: CASSPYEAEKSYEQYF.

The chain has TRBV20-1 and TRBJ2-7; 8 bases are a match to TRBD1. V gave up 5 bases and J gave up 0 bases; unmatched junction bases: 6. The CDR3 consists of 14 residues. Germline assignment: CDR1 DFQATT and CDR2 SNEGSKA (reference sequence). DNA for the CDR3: TGCAGTGCTTTGACTACAGGGGGCTCCTACGAGCAGTACTTC. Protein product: CSALTTGGSYEQYF.

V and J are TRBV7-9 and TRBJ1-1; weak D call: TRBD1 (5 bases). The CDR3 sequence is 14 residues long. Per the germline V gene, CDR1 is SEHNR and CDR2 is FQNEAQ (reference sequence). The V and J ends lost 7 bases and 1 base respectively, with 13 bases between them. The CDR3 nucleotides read TGTGCCAGCAAGCCCTCGACAGAGAACACTGAAGCTTTCTTT. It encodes CASKPSTENTEAFF.

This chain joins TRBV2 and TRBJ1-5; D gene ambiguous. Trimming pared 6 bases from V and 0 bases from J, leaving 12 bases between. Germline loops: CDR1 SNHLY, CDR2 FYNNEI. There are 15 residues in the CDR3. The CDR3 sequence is CASRKMQSSNQPQHF. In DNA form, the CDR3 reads TGTGCCAGCAGAAAAATGCAGTCTAGCAATCAGCCCCAGCATTTT.

The CDR3 loop is CASSLSQLGDSYEQYF. CDR3 nucleotide sequence: TGTGCCAGCAGTTTATCCCAACTTGGCGACTCCTACGAGCAGTACTTC. This chain links TRBV27 with TRBJ2-7; the D is unclear. CDR1 and CDR2 (germline): MNHEY, SMNVEV (reference sequence). V dropped 0 bases and J dropped 0 bases, with 12 bases sitting between them. This CDR3 contains 16 residues.

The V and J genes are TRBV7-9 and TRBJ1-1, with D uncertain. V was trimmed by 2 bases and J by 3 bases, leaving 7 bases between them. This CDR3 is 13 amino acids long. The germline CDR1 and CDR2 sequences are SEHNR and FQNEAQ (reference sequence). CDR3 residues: CASSLLWDTEAFF. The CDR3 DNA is TGTGCCAGCAGCTTACTGTGGGACACTGAAGCTTTCTTT.

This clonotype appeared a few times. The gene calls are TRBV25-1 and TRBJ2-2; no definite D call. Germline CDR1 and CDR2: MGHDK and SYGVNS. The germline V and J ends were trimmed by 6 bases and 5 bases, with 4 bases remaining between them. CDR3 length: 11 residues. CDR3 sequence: CASRGTGELFF. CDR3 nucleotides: TGTGCCAGCAGGGGGACCGGGGAGCTGTTTTTT.

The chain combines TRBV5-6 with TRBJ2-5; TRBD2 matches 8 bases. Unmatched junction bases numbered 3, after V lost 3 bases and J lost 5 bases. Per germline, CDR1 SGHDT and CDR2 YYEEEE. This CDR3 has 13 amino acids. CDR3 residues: CASSSAGVETQYF. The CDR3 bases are TGTGCCAGCAGCTCAGCGGGAGTTGAGACCCAGTACTTC.

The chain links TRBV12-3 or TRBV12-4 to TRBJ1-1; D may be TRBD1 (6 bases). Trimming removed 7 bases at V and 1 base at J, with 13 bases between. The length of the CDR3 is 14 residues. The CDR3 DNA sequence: TGTGCCAGCACCCCGACAGGTGAGAACACTGAAGCTTTCTTT. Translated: CASTPTGENTEAFF.

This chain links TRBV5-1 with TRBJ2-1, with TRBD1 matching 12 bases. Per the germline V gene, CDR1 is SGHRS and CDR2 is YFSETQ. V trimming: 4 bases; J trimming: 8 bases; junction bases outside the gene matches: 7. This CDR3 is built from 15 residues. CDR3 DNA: TGCGCCAGCAGCAGCTGGGACAGGGGGCAGGATGAGCAGTTCTTC. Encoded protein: CASSSWDRGQDEQFF.

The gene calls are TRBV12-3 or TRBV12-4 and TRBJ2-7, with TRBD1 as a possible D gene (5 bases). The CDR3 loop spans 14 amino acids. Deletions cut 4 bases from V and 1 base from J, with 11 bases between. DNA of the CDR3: TGTGCCAGCAGTTCACAGGCAAAATCCTACGAGCAGTACTTC. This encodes CASSSQAKSYEQYF.

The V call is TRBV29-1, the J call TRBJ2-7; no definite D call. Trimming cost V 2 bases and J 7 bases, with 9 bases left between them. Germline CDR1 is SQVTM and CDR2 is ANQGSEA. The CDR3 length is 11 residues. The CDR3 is CSVEKGWEQYF. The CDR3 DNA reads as TGCAGCGTTGAAAAGGGTTGGGAGCAGTACTTC.

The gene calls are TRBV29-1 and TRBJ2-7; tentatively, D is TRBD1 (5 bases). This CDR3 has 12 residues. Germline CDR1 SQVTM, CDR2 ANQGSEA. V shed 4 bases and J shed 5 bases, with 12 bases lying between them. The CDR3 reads CSVVLQGDEQYF. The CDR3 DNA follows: TGCAGCGTTGTCCTCCAGGGCGACGAGCAGTACTTC.

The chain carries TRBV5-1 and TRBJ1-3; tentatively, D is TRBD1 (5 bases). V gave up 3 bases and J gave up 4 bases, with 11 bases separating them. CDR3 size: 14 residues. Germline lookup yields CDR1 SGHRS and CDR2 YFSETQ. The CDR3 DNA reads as TGCGCCAGCAGCTCGGGGACGGTCGGAAACACCATATATTTT. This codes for CASSSGTVGNTIYF.

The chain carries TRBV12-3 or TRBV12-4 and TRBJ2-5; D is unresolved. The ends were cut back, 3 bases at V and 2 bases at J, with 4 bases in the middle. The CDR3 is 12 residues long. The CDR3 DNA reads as TGTGCCAGCAGTTTCGGGCAAGAGACCCAGTACTTC. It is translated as CASSFGQETQYF.

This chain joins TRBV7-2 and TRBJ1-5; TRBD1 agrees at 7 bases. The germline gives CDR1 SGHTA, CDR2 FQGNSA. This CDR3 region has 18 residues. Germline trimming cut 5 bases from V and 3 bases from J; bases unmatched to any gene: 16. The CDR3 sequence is CASSPRGGRNAFNQPQHF. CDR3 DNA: TGTGCCAGCAGCCCCAGGGGGGGACGGAATGCGTTCAATCAGCCCCAGCATTTT. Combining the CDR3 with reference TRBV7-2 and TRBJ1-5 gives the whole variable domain GAGVSQSPSNKVTEKGKDVELRCDPISGHTALYWYRQSLGQGLEFLIYFQGNSAPDKSGLPSDRFSAERTGGSVSTLTIQRTQQEDSAVYLCASSPRGGRNAFNQPQHFGDGTRLSIL.

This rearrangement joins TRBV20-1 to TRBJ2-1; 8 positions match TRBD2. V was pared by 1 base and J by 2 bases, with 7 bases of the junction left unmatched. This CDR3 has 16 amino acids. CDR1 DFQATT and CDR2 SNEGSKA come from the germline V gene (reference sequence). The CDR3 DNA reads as TGCAGTGCTAGAGTGTTCTTAGCGGGACCCTACAATGAGCAGTTCTTC. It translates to CSARVFLAGPYNEQFF.